This T cell receptor beta chain was found in a study of blood T cell repertoires in COVID-19. Turning to the study itself: Samples came from the United States, Italy and Spain, spanning acute and convalescent COVID-19. T cells, B-cell-depleted T cells, or PBMCs provided the cDNA or gDNA that served as material.

This CDR3 has 13 amino acids. Trimming removed 0 bases at V and 9 bases at J, with 9 bases between. Germline CDR1 and CDR2: LNHNV and YYDKDF (reference sequence). Enrolled during active infection, Seattle patients were then followed longitudinally. Method: immunoSEQ multiplex PCR; TCRdb's copy keeps in-frame clones and lacks some. The data hold roughly 300,000 clones, with roughly 80% observed a single time. The gene calls are TRBV15 and TRBJ1-5; D perhaps matches TRBD1 (5 bases). The receptor was derived from a human donor with COVID-19, enrolled during active disease. The donor label of this sample is uncertain. Sample: peripheral blood. This CDR3 reads CATSRDRERPQHF. CDR3 in DNA: TGTGCCACCAGCAGAGACAGGGAACGGCCCCAGCATTTT.